The source of this TCR beta chain is a study of T cell changes during pregnancy in multiple sclerosis. Assay: immunoSEQ multiplex PCR; the TCRdb copy retains only in-frame clones and omits some. There are 30,000 to 35,000 clones in the sample; roughly 90% occur only once, and under 6% lies in the top ten. The CDR3 runs to 13 residues. Germline-derived CDR1 and CDR2 are SSHAT and FNYEAQ (reference sequence). This clone appeared once. One end of the junction is discordant with germline, which a read error may explain. The origin of this receptor is a female donor with multiple sclerosis, enrolled in a pregnancy study. The chain uses TRBV7-7 and TRBJ2-1; TRBD2 might be the D (5 bases). The specimen was CD8+ T cells from peripheral blood mononuclear cells, collected after pregnancy. The DNA for the CDR3 is TGTGCTAGCAGCCAAGCGGAGTACAATGAGCAGTTCTTC. Protein sequence: CASSQAEYNEQFF.